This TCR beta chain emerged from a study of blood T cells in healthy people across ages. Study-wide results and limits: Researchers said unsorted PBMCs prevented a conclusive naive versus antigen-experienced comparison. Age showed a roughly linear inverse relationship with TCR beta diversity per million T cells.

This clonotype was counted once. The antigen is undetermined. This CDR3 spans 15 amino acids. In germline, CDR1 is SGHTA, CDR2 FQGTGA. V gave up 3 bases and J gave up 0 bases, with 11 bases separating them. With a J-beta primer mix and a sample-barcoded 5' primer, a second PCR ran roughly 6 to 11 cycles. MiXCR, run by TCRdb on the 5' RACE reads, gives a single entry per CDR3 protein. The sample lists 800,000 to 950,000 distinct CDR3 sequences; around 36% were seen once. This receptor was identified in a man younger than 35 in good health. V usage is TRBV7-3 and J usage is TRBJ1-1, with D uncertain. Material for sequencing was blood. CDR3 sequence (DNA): TGTGCCAGCAGCTTTACAGCAATTATGAACACTGAAGCTTTCTTT. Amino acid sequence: CASSFTAIMNTEAFF. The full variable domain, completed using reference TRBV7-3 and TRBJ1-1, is GAGVSQTPSNKVTEKGKYVELRCDPISGHTALYWYRQSLGQGPEFLIYFQGTGAADDSGLPNDRFFAVRPEGSVSTLKIQRTERGDSAVYLCASSFTAIMNTEAFFGQGTRLTVV.